The 8 T cell receptor beta chains below all came from one sample that was sequenced in a study of blood T cells in healthy people across ages. PCR was performed a second time for roughly 7 to 12 cycles using a sample-barcoded 5' primer and a J-beta primer mix. TCRdb analysed the 5' RACE reads with MiXCR anew, one entry per CDR3 protein. The repertoire holds some 1.5 million distinct CDR3 sequences, with 28% as singletons. Sequences were obtained from blood. Receptors originate from a woman in her twenties or thirties in good health.

This clonotype was recorded at least ten times. The J gene is TRBJ2-3, the V gene TRBV6-1; 8 bases match TRBD2. This CDR3 is built from 16 residues. J lost 2 bases, V lost 2 bases, and 6 bases had no gene match. Per the germline V gene, CDR1 is MNHNS and CDR2 is SASEGT. The CDR3 here is CASSEQLAVTTDTQYF. DNA of the CDR3: TGTGCCAGCAGTGAACAACTAGCGGTTACCACAGATACGCAGTATTTT.

In this sample, this clonotype turned up many times. The chain has TRBV9 and TRBJ2-1; 11 positions match TRBD2. Trimming took 4 bases from V and 9 from J; bases not matched to a gene: 12. Germline V gene data show CDR1 as SGDLS and CDR2 as YYNGEE. The CDR3 consists of 16 residues. The CDR3: CASSTWRLAGSGEQFF. The CDR3, as DNA: TGTGCCAGCAGCACATGGAGACTAGCGGGATCAGGTGAGCAGTTCTTC.

The rearrangement uses TRBV5-5 and TRBJ1-5; no clear D gene. Per germline, CDR1 SGHKS and CDR2 YYEKEE (reference sequence). V was shortened by 4 bases and J by 7 bases, with 15 bases between the two germline ends. The CDR3 extends over 14 amino acids. CDR3 DNA: TGTGCCAGCAGCCCGGGTCTCGTCACGCAGCCCCAGCATTTT. Its protein is CASSPGLVTQPQHF.

The sample holds a few counts of this clonotype. This sequence joins TRBV7-2 and TRBJ1-6, with unresolved D. CDR3 length: 14 residues. CDR1 and CDR2 (germline): SGHTA, FQGNSA. V was shortened by 2 bases and J by 9 bases, with 11 bases between the two germline ends. The CDR3 DNA reads TGTGCCAGCAGCTTACGCCATAGTAGTTCACCCCTCCACTTT. Its translation: CASSLRHSSSPLHF.

This clonotype has a single count. This chain links TRBV24-1 with TRBJ2-2; 8 bases match TRBD1. This CDR3 contains 16 residues. Trimming removed 3 bases from V and 6 bases from J; junction bases left unmatched: 8. Germline CDR1 KGHDR, CDR2 SFDVKD. CDR3 amino acids: CATSDPGQGVSGELFF. The CDR3 coding sequence is TGTGCCACCAGTGATCCAGGACAGGGCGTCTCCGGGGAGCTGTTTTTT.

The chain employs TRBV7-3 and TRBJ2-2; D is unresolved. Trimming took off 8 bases at V and 0 bases at J, with 13 bases between the two ends. The CDR3 spans 15 residues. Germline assignment: CDR1 SGHTA and CDR2 FQGTGA. The CDR3: CASRPGPTNTGELFF. Here the CDR3 DNA reads TGTGCCAGCCGTCCCGGGCCCACGAACACCGGGGAGCTGTTTTTT. The full variable domain, completed using reference TRBV7-3 and TRBJ2-2, is GAGVSQTPSNKVTEKGKYVELRCDPISGHTALYWYRQSLGQGPEFLIYFQGTGAADDSGLPNDRFFAVRPEGSVSTLKIQRTERGDSAVYLCASRPGPTNTGELFFGEGSRLTVL.

This clonotype was counted ten times or more. V and J are TRBV5-1 and TRBJ1-2, with D possibly TRBD1 on 6 matching bases. The germline V and J ends were trimmed by 0 bases and 0 bases, with 6 bases remaining between them. The CDR3 spans 14 residues. Germline assignment: CDR1 SGHRS and CDR2 YFSETQ. For the CDR3, the DNA is TGCGCCAGCAGCTTGGGACAGGCTAACTATGGCTACACCTTC. This sequence encodes CASSLGQANYGYTF.

This clonotype was detected only a few times. V usage is TRBV7-9 and J usage is TRBJ1-3, with D uncertain. The CDR3 runs 16 residues. The V and J ends lost 4 bases and 4 bases respectively, with 17 bases between them. Looked up from germline, CDR1 is SEHNR and CDR2 is FQNEAQ (reference sequence). CDR3 sequence reads: CASSWNVEGTGNTIYF. Written as DNA, the CDR3 is TGTGCCAGCAGCTGGAATGTTGAGGGTACAGGAAACACCATATATTTT. The variable domain in full, completed from reference TRBV7-9 and TRBJ1-3, reads DTGVSQNPRHKITKRGQNVTFRCDPISEHNRLYWYRQTLGQGPEFLTYFQNEAQLEKSRLLSDRFSAERPKGSFSTLEIQRTEQGDSAMYLCASSWNVEGTGNTIYFGEGSWLTVV.